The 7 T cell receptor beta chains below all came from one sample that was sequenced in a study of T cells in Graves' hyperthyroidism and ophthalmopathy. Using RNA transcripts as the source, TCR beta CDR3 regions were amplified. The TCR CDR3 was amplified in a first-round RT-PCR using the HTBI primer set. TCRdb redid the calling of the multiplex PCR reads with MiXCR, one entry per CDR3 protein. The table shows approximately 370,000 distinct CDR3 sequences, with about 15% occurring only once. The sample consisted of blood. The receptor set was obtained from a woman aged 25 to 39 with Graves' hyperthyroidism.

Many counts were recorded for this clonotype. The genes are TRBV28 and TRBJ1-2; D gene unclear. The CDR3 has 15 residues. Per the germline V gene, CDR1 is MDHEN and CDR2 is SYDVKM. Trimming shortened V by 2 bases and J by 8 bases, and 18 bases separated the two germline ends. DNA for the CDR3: TGTGCCAGCAGTTTACAAGGCAGGTTCCTGAGGGGCTACACCTTC. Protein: CASSLQGRFLRGYTF.

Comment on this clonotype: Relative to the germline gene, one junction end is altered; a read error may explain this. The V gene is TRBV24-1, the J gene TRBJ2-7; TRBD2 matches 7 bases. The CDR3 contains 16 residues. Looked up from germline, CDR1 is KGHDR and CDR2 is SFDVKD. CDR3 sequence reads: CATSDLHRGGDYEQHF. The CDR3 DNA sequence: TGTGCCACCAGTGATTTGCATCGGGGAGGGGACTACGAGCAGCACTTC.

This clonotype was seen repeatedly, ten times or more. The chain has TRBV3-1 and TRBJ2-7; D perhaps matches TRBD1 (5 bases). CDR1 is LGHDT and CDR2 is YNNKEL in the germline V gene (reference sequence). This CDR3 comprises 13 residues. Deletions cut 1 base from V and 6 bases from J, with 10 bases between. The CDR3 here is CASSQVRQGEQYF. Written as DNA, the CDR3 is TGTGCCAGCAGCCAAGTCCGGCAGGGCGAGCAGTACTTC.

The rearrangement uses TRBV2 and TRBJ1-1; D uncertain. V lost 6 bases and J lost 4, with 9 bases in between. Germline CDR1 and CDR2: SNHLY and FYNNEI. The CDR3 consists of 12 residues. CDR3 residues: CASRIQSTEAFF. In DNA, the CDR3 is TGTGCCAGCAGGATTCAGAGCACTGAAGCTTTCTTT.

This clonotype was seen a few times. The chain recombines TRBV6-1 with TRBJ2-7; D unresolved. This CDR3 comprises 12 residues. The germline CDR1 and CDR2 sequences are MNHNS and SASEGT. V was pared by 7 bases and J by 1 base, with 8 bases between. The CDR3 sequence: CASTDESYEQYF. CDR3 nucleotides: TGTGCCAGCACGGACGAGTCCTACGAGCAGTACTTC.

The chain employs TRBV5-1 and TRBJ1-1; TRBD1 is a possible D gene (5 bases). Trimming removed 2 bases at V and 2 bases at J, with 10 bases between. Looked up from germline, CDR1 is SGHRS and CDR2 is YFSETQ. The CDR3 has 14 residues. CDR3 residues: CASSFPTDNTEAFF. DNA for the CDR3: TGCGCCAGCAGCTTCCCGACAGATAACACTGAAGCTTTCTTT.

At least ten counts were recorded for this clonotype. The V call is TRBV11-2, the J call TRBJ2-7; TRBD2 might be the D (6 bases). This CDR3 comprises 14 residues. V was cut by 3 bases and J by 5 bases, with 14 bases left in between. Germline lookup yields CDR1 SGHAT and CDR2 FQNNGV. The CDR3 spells CASSLRDGPNEQYF. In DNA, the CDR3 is TGTGCCAGCAGCTTGCGGGACGGGCCAAACGAGCAGTACTTC.